Listed below are T cell receptor beta chains from one sample, sequenced in a study of T cell repertoires in cytomegalovirus infection. Each CDR3 protein gets one entry after TCRdb re-called the reads with MiXCR. The top ten clones hold roughly 24% of a sample with 180,000 or so distinct CDR3 sequences, 15% to 20% of them seen once. The sample taken for sequencing was CD8+ T cells from PBMCs. These TCRs come from a human donor in good health (CMV status not recorded). Some clones in this sample may be carry-over from other donors' samples. Both conserved end residues are part of each CDR3. D genes are given only for firm matches. Some rows mark clone size as missing; the rest say once, few, many or name a class of expanded clone.

D gene | clone size | J gene | V gene | CDR3 protein | CDR3 DNA
- | few | TRBJ1-6 | TRBV20-1 | CSAMGGETSYNSPLHF | TGCAGTGCTATGGGAGGGGAAACCTCCTATAATTCACCCCTCCACTTT
- | - | TRBJ2-1 | TRBV27 | CASSFRGPGNEQFF | TGTGCCAGCAGTTTTCGGGGGCCGGGGAATGAGCAGTTCTTC
TRBD1 | - | TRBJ2-7 | TRBV6-8 | CASSYRQGPYEQYF | TGTGCCAGCAGTTACCGACAGGGCCCCTACGAGCAGTACTTC
- | - | TRBJ2-2 | TRBV6-2/TRBV6-3 | CASSYSHSRTGGKNTGELFF | TGTGCCAGCAGTTACTCGCACTCCCGTACAGGAGGGAAGAACACCGGGGAGCTGTTTTTT
- | few | TRBJ2-1 | TRBV5-6 | CASSIVYNEQFF | TGTGCCAGCAGCATCGTCTACAATGAGCAGTTCTTC
- | few | TRBJ1-1 | TRBV12-3/TRBV12-4 | CASKWVNTEAFF | TGTGCCAGCAAGTGGGTGAACACTGAAGCTTTCTTT
TRBD1 | few | TRBJ2-1 | TRBV6-2/TRBV6-3 | CASSYRKTGQVYNEQFF | TGTGCCAGCAGTTACCGAAAAACGGGACAGGTCTACAATGAGCAGTTCTTC
TRBD1 | few | TRBJ1-2 | TRBV14 | CASSQETGLYGYTF | TGTGCCAGCAGCCAGGAGACAGGGCTCTATGGCTACACCTTC
- | - | TRBJ2-3 | TRBV24-1 | CATSDLRVRTAGTDTQYF | TGTGCCACCAGTGATTTGCGGGTCAGGACGGCGGGGACAGATACGCAGTATTTT
- | - | TRBJ2-1 | TRBV5-5 | CASSLDPGRRNEQFF | TGTGCCAGCAGCTTAGATCCGGGACGCAGAAATGAGCAGTTCTTC
- | few | TRBJ2-2 | TRBV20-1 | CSARVGKTGELFF | TGCAGTGCTAGAGTTGGAAAAACCGGGGAGCTGTTTTTT
- | - | TRBJ1-5 | TRBV28 | CASSLEGTTGPQHF | TGTGCCAGCAGTTTAGAAGGGACCACGGGGCCCCAGCATTTT
TRBD1 | few | TRBJ1-1 | TRBV7-9 | CASSQGQGRRTEAFF | TGTGCCAGCAGCCAGGGACAGGGTAGAAGGACTGAAGCTTTCTTT
- | - | TRBJ2-4 | TRBV28 | CASSSQQALAKNIQYF | TGTGCCAGCAGCTCGCAACAGGCGCTCGCCAAAAACATTCAGTACTTC
- | - | TRBJ2-7 | TRBV7-9 | CASSLEPSSYEQYF | TGTGCCAGCAGCTTAGAGCCAAGCTCCTACGAGCAGTACTTC
- | - | TRBJ2-1 | TRBV6-6 | CASSDKFEEQFF | TGTGCCAGCAGTGACAAATTCGAAGAGCAGTTCTTC
- | - | TRBJ2-1 | TRBV29-1 | CSVEPGTLGGEQFF | TGCAGCGTTGAACCCGGGACCTTGGGGGGTGAGCAGTTCTTC
TRBD1 | many | TRBJ2-1 | TRBV11-2 | CASSYRGNYNEQFF | TGTGCCAGCAGCTACAGGGGGAACTACAATGAGCAGTTCTTC